This entry features one T cell receptor (beta chain) sequence. Original methodology: Amplification from reference gene primers served as the basis for estimated nucleated cell counts. Repertoires were generated with immunoSEQ multiplex PCR, while TCRdb's copy carries only in-frame clones and drops some. For V, J and clone size, that table is used; D and trimming come from the DNA. The data hold tens of thousands of clones, with around 78% observed a single time. This CDR3 region has 15 residues. V gave up 6 bases and J gave up 5 bases, with 19 bases separating them. Germline CDR1 is MNHEY and CDR2 is SMNVEV (reference sequence). This sample stems from a study of blood T cell repertoires in COVID-19. Study in general: In each case, the material was cDNA or gDNA derived from T cells, B-cell-depleted T cells, or PBMCs.

V is TRBV27 and J is TRBJ1-2; TRBD1 might be the D (6 bases). Sequenced sample: peripheral blood. The receptor was isolated from a human donor in a cohort sampled during active COVID-19. As DNA, the CDR3 is TGTGCCAGCAGCCCAGTCGGCCAGGGGAAGTATGGCTACACCTTC. Translating it yields CASSPVGQGKYGYTF.